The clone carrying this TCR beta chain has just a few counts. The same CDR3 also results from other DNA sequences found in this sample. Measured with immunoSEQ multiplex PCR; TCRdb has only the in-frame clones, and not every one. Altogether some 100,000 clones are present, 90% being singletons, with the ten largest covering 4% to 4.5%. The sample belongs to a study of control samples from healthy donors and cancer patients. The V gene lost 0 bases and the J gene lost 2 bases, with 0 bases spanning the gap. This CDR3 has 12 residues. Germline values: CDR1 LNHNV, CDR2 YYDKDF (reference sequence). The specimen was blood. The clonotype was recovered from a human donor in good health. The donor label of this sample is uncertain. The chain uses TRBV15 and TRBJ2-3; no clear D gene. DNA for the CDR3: TGTGCCACCAGCAGAGACACAGATACGCAGTATTTT. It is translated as CATSRDTDTQYF.